Each of the 15 T cell receptor beta chains below was sequenced from the same sample in a study of technical replicates of blood from several donors. The repertoire was sequenced with immunoSEQ multiplex PCR; TCRdb's copy has only in-frame clones and lacks some. The sample records tens of thousands of clones, under 95% being singletons. The material sequenced was T cells isolated from PBMCs. All receptors come from a human donor in good health.

The rearrangement uses TRBV19 and TRBJ2-7; D ambiguous. The CDR3 covers 14 residues. Looked up from germline, CDR1 is LNHDA and CDR2 is SQIVND (reference sequence). Trimming left V 4 bases short and J 0 bases short, with 10 bases between. CDR3 sequence (DNA): TGTGCCAGTAGTAGGCAGGAAAGCTCCTACGAGCAGTACTTC. Amino acid sequence: CASSRQESSYEQYF.

The rearrangement links TRBV5-1 to TRBJ2-2; D gene ambiguous. With 0 bases removed from V and 1 base from J, the gap between germline ends came to 4 bases. CDR1 SGHRS and CDR2 YFSETQ come from the germline V gene. The CDR3 is 14 residues long. The CDR3 sequence is CASSLGRNTGELFF. CDR3 nucleotide sequence: TGCGCCAGCAGCTTGGGTCGGAACACCGGGGAGCTGTTTTTT.

J is TRBJ1-2 and V is TRBV30; TRBD1 agrees at 9 bases. CDR1 GTSNPN and CDR2 SVGIG come from the germline V gene (reference sequence). V lost 8 bases, J lost 3 bases, and 4 bases stayed unmatched. The length of the CDR3 is 12 residues. The CDR3 sequence is CAQQGADYGYTF. The CDR3 nucleotides are TGTGCCCAACAGGGGGCGGACTATGGCTACACCTTC. Together with reference TRBV30 and TRBJ1-2, the CDR3 gives the full variable domain: SQTIHQWPATLVQPVGSPLSLECTVEGTSNPNLYWYRQAAGRGLQLLFYSVGIGQISSEVPQNLSASRPQDRQFILSSKKLLLSDSGFYLCAQQGADYGYTFGSGTRLTVV.

The chain recombines TRBV18 with TRBJ2-1, with D possibly TRBD1 on 6 matching bases. Germline V gene lookup returns CDR1 KGHSH and CDR2 LQKENI. CDR3 size: 15 residues. Trimming left V 5 bases short and J 5 bases short, with 16 bases between. Here the CDR3 DNA reads TGTGCCAGCTCAGAAGGACAGTACTTGGACAATGAGCAGTTCTTC. Residues: CASSEGQYLDNEQFF.

CDR3 in DNA: TGTGCCAGCCTAAACTTAGCGGACCACAATGAGCAGTTCTTC. Translating gives CASLNLADHNEQFF. This chain uses TRBV7-9 with TRBJ2-1, with D perhaps matching TRBD2 (6 bases). This CDR3 is 14 amino acids long. Trimming left V 8 bases short and J 5 bases short, with 16 bases between. Germline assignment: CDR1 SEHNR and CDR2 FQNEAQ (reference sequence). Drawing the rest from reference TRBV7-9 and TRBJ2-1, the complete variable domain is DTGVSQNPRHKITKRGQNVTFRCDPISEHNRLYWYRQTLGQGPEFLTYFQNEAQLEKSRLLSDRFSAERPKGSFSTLEIQRTEQGDSAMYLCASLNLADHNEQFFGPGTRLTVL.

This clone came up a few times. The chain is built from TRBV14 and TRBJ2-2; D ambiguous. There are 13 residues in the CDR3. V was trimmed by 4 bases and J by 6 bases, leaving 9 bases between them. Germline CDR1 SGHDN, CDR2 FVKESK. As DNA, the CDR3 is TGTGCCAGCAGCCGGTATAGATCCGGGGAGCTGTTTTTT. Residues: CASSRYRSGELFF.

The chain is built from TRBV11-1 and TRBJ2-1; 7 bases agree with TRBD2. The germline V gene encodes CDR1 SGHAT and CDR2 FQDESV (reference sequence). The CDR3 is made up of 16 amino acids. V lost 5 bases, J lost 2 bases, and 9 bases stayed unmatched. The chain's CDR3 is CASSPGGSGPYNEQFF. As DNA, the CDR3 is TGTGCCAGCAGCCCCGGGGGTAGCGGGCCCTACAATGAGCAGTTCTTC.

The J gene is TRBJ2-3, the V gene TRBV10-2, with 7 bases matching TRBD1. The CDR3 consists of 15 residues. V shed 6 bases and J 11 bases; nucleotides not matched to a gene: 17. Germline V gene data show CDR1 as WSHSY and CDR2 as SAAADI. The CDR3 protein is CASRDGGTVQIRQYF. The CDR3 region has the DNA TGCGCCAGCAGGGATGGTGGGACAGTACAGATAAGGCAGTATTTT.

This sequence joins TRBV5-5 and TRBJ1-5; D call uncertain. Germline V CDR1 and CDR2: SGHKS, YYEKEE (reference sequence). There are 17 residues in the CDR3. Trimming left V 1 base short and J 0 bases short, with 14 bases between. The CDR3 DNA follows: TGTGCCAGCAGCTTGCGAAGGATGGGCGTTAGCAATCAGCCCCAGCATTTT. Translated: CASSLRRMGVSNQPQHF.

The chain carries TRBV5-1 and TRBJ2-5; D uncertain. Germline CDR1 and CDR2: SGHRS and YFSETQ. V dropped 2 bases and J dropped 1 base, with 15 bases sitting between them. The CDR3 covers 16 residues. The CDR3 protein is CASSLSLSQIQETQYF. The CDR3 DNA reads as TGCGCCAGCAGCTTATCCTTATCACAGATCCAAGAGACCCAGTACTTC.

The chain recombines TRBV6-5 with TRBJ1-2, with 9 bases that match TRBD1. The CDR3 has 15 residues. The ends lost 2 bases at V and 8 bases at J; junction bases unmatched: 9. CDR1 and CDR2 from the germline V gene are MNHEY and SVGAGI. CDR3 DNA: TGTGCCAGCAGTTACGAGGGGACAGGGCTTTGGGGCTACACCTTC. Amino acids: CASSYEGTGLWGYTF.

The chain is built from TRBV6-1 and TRBJ2-5, with 7 bases that match TRBD2. CDR1 is MNHNS, CDR2 SASEGT, per germline. The CDR3 loop spans 15 amino acids. V dropped 6 bases and J dropped 1; count of bases not matched to a gene: 8. The CDR3: CASSPPGLVQETQYF. Written as DNA, the CDR3 is TGTGCCAGCAGCCCCCCCGGACTAGTCCAAGAGACCCAGTACTTC.

The V gene is TRBV2, the J gene TRBJ2-5, with TRBD2 identical over 16 bases. CDR1 SNHLY and CDR2 FYNNEI come from the germline V gene. This CDR3 spans 17 amino acids. With V trimmed by 7 bases and J by 1 base, 6 bases remained unmatched. The CDR3 DNA is TGTGCCAGCACGGGACTAGCGGGGGGGTATACCCAAGAGACCCAGTACTTC. Amino acids: CASTGLAGGYTQETQYF.

The chain employs TRBV5-4 and TRBJ1-1; D not resolved. The length of the CDR3 is 12 residues. Germline CDR1 SGHNT, CDR2 YYREEE (reference sequence). V was shortened by 4 bases and J by 1 base, with 5 bases between the two germline ends. CDR3: CASSGPNTEAFF. The CDR3 nucleotides read TGTGCCAGCAGCGGGCCGAACACTGAAGCTTTCTTT.

This clone has a single count. The chain carries TRBV25-1 and TRBJ2-3, with TRBD2 matching over 9 bases. The junction had 5 bases not matched to a gene; V was cut back by 3 bases and J by 1 base. Germline V lookup: CDR1 MGHDK, CDR2 SYGVNS. The CDR3 spans 16 residues. The CDR3 loop is CASSDNSGSGTDTQYF. The CDR3 bases are TGTGCCAGCAGTGATAATAGCGGGAGCGGCACAGATACGCAGTATTTT.